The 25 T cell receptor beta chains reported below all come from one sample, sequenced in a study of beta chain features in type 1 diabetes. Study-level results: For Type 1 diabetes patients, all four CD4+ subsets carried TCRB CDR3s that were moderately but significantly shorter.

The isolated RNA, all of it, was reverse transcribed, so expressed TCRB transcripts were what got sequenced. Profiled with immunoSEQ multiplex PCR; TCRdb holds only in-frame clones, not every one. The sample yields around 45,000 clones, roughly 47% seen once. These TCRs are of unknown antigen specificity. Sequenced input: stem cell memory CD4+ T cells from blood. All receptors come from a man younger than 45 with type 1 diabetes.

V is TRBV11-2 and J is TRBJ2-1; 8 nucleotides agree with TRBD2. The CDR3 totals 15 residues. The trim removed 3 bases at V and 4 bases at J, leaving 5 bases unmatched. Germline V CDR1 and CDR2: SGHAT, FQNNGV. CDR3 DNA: TGTGCCAGCAGCTTCCTAGCGGGCGATTACAATGAGCAGTTCTTC. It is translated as CASSFLAGDYNEQFF.

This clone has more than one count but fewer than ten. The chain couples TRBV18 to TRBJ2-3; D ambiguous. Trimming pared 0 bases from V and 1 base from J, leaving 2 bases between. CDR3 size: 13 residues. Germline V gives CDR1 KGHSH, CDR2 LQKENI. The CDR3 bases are TGTGCCAGCTCACCACCCGGCACAGATACGCAGTATTTT. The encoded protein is CASSPPGTDTQYF.

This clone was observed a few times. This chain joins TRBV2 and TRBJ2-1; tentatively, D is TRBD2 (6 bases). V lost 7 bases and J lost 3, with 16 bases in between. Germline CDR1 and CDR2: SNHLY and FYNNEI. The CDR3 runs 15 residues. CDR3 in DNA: TGTGCCAGCAATCGGGAGCTAGGGTTCTACAATGAGCAGTTCTTC. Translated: CASNRELGFYNEQFF. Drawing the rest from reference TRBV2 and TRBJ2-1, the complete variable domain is EPEVTQTPSHQVTQMGQEVILRCVPISNHLYFYWYRQILGQKVEFLVSFYNNEISEKSEIFDDQFSVERPDGSNFTLKIRSTKLEDSAMYFCASNRELGFYNEQFFGPGTRLTVL.

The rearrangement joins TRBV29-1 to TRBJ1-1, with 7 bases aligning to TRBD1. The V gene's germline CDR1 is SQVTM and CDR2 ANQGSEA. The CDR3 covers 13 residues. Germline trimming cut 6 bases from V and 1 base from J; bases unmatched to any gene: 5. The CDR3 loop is CSVPRTGNTEAFF. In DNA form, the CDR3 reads TGCAGCGTCCCACGGACAGGGAACACTGAAGCTTTCTTT.

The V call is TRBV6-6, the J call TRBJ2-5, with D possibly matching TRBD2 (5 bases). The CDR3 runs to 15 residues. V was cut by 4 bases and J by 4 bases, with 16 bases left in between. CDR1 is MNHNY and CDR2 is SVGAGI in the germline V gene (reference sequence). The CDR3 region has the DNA TGTGCCAGCAGTTCCCCCTCCGGACTCAGAGAGACCCAGTACTTC. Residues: CASSSPSGLRETQYF.

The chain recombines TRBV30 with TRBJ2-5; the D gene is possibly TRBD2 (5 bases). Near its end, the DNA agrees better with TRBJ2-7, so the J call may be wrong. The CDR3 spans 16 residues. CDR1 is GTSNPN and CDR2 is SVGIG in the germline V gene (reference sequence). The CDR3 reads CAWSPRGGGPLYEQYF. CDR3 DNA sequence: TGTGCCTGGAGCCCACGGGGTGGAGGCCCCCTCTACGAGCAGTACTTC.

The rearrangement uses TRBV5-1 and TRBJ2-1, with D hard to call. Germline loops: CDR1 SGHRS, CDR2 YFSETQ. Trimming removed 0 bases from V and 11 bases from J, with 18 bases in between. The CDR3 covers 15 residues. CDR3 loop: CASSLDSTVTPQQFF. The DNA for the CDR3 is TGCGCCAGCAGCTTGGATTCCACAGTCACCCCCCAGCAGTTCTTC.

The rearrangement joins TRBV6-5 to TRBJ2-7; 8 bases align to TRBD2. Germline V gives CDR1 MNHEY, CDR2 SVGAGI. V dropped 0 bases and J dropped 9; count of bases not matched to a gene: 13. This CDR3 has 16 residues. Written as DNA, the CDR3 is TGTGCCAGCAGTTACTCGCTGGGGACCGGGAGGGCCGCGCAGTACTTC. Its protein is CASSYSLGTGRAAQYF.

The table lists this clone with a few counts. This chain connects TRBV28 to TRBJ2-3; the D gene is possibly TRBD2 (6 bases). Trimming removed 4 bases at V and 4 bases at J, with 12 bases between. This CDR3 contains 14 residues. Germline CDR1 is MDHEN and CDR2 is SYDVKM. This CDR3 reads CASSWAGSPDTQYF. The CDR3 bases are TGTGCCAGCAGTTGGGCCGGGAGTCCAGATACGCAGTATTTT.

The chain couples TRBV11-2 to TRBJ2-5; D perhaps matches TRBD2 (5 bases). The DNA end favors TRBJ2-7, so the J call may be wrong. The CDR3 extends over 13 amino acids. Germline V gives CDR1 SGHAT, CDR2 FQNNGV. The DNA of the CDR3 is TGTGCCAGCAGCTTTGCAGACTACTACGAGCAGTACTTC. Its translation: CASSFADYYEQYF.

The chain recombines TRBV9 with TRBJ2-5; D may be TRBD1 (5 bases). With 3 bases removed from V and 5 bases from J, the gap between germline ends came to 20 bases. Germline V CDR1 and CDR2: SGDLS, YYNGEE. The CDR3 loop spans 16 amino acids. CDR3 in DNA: TGTGCCAGCAGCGGGGGCATGGGGTGGAATCAGGAGACCCAGTACTTC. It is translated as CASSGGMGWNQETQYF.

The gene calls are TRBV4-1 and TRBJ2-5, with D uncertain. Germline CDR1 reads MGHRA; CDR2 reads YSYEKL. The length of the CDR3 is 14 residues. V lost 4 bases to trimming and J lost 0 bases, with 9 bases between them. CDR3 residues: CASSLRANQETQYF. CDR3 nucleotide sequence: TGCGCCAGCAGCCTAAGAGCCAACCAAGAGACCCAGTACTTC.

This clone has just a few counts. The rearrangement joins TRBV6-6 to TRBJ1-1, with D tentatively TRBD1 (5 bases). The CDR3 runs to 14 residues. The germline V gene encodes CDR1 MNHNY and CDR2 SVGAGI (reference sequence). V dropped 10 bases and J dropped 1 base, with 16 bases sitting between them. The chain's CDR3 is CATDRRTGNTEAFF. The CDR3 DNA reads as TGTGCCACCGACAGAAGGACGGGGAACACTGAAGCTTTCTTT.

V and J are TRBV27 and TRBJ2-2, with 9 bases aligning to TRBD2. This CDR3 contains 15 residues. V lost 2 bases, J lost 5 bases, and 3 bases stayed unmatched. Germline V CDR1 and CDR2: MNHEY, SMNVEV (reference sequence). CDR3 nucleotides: TGTGCCAGCAGTTTACTAGCGGGAAGGACCGGGGAGCTGTTTTTT. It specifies CASSLLAGRTGELFF.

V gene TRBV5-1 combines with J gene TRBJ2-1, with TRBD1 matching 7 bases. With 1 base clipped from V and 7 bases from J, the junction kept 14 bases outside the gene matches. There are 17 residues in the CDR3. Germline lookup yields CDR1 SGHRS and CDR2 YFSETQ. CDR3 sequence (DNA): TGCGCCAGCAGCTTGCTCCGGGACAGCAGGGGGTGGAATGAGCAGTTCTTC. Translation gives CASSLLRDSRGWNEQFF.

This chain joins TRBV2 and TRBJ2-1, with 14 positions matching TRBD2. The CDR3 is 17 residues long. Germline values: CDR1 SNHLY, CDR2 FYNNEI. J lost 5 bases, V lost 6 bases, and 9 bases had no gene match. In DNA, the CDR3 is TGTGCCAGCAGGGCGCCCTCGGGACTAGCGGGAGACAATGAGCAGTTCTTC. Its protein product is CASRAPSGLAGDNEQFF.

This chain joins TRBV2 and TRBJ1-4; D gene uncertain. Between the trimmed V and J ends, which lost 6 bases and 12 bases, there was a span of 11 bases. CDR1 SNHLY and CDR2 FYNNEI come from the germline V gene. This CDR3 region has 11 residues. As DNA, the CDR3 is TGTGCCAGCAGCCAAGACTCGCAACTGTTTTTT. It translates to CASSQDSQLFF.

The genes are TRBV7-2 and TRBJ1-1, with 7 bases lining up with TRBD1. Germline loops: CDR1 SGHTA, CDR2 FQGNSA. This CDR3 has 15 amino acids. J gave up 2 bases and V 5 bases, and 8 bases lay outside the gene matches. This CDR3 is CASSPQGGSNTEAFF. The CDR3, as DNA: TGTGCCAGCAGCCCTCAGGGGGGTTCCAACACTGAAGCTTTCTTT.

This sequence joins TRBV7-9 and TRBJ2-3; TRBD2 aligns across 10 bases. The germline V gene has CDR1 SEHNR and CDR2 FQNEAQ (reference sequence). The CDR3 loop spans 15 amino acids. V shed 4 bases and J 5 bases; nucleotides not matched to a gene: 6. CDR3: CASSSLAGVGDTQYF. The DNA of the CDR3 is TGTGCCAGCAGCTCCCTAGCGGGAGTGGGAGATACGCAGTATTTT.

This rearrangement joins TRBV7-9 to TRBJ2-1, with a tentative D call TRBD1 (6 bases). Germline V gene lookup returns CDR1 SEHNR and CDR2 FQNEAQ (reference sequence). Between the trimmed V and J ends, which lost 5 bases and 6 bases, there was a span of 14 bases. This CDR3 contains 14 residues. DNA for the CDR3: TGTGCCAGCAGCGCCGGGACATATGGCAATGAGCAGTTCTTC. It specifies CASSAGTYGNEQFF.

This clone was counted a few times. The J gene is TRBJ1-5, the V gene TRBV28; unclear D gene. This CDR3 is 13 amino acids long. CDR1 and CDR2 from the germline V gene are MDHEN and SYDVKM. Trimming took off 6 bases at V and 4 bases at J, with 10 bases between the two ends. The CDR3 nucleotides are TGTGCCAGCAGCCTCCAGCGAAATCAGCCCCAGCATTTT. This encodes CASSLQRNQPQHF.

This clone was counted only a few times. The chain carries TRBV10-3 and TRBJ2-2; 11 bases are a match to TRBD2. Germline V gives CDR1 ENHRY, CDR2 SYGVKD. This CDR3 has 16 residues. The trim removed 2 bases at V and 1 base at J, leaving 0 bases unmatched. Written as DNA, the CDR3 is TGTGCCATCAGTGAGGGGACTAGCGGGAACACCGGGGAGCTGTTTTTT. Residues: CAISEGTSGNTGELFF.

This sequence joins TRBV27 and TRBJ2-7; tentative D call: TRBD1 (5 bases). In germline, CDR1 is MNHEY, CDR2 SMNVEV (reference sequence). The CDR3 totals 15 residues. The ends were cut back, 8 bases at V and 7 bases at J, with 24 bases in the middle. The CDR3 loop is CASRRLQGLTKEQYF. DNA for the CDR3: TGTGCCAGCCGTAGGCTTCAGGGCCTCACGAAGGAGCAGTACTTC.

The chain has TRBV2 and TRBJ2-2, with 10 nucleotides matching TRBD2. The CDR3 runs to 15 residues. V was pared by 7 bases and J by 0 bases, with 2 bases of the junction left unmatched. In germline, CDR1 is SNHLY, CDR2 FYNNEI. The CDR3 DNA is TGTGCCAGCAATGGACTAGCGGCGAACACCGGGGAGCTGTTTTTT. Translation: CASNGLAANTGELFF.

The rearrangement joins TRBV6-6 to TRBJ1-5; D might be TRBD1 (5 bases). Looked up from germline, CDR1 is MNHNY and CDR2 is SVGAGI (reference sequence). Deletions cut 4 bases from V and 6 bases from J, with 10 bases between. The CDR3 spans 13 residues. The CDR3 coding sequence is TGTGCCAGCAGTTCAGGGTGGGGTCAGCCCCAGCATTTT. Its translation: CASSSGWGQPQHF.